Following are 13 T cell receptor beta chains from one sample sequenced in a study of T cell responses to AZD1222 COVID-19 vaccine. Assay used: immunoSEQ multiplex PCR; TCRdb lists only in-frame clones, some missing. This table holds approximately 160,000 clones, 85% to 95% found once. The material sequenced was peripheral blood, taken on day 0 of AZD1222 vaccination. These TCRs come from an adult in good health.

The gene calls are TRBV28 and TRBJ1-6, with TRBD1 matching 10 bases. Germline V gene sequence: CDR1 MDHEN, CDR2 SYDVKM. This CDR3 has 16 residues. With V trimmed by 5 bases and J by 8 bases, 9 bases remained unmatched. The DNA of the CDR3 is TGTGCCAGCAGTCCCTATCCCGGGACAGGGGATTCACCCCTCCACTTT. It codes for CASSPYPGTGDSPLHF.

The J gene is TRBJ1-2, the V gene TRBV2; D is uncertain. The CDR3 extends over 11 amino acids. Germline CDR1 reads SNHLY; CDR2 reads FYNNEI. The germline V and J ends were trimmed by 8 bases and 0 bases, with 4 bases remaining between them. The CDR3 nucleotides are TGTGCCAGCGGAACTAACTATGGCTACACCTTC. Its protein is CASGTNYGYTF.

This clone was recorded once. This chain joins TRBV7-8 and TRBJ2-5, with 8 nucleotides matching TRBD2. Germline trimming cut 5 bases from V and 5 bases from J; bases unmatched to any gene: 16. The CDR3 covers 17 residues. CDR1 is SGHVS and CDR2 is FQNEAQ in the germline V gene. The CDR3 region has the DNA TGTGCCAGCAGCCCTTCCTCGGGCGGGGGGTCATGGGAGACCCAGTACTTC. It encodes CASSPSSGGGSWETQYF.

Note on this clone: At one end, the junction sequence differs from germline, possibly due to a read error. J is TRBJ1-5 and V is TRBV2; D uncertain. Germline CDR1 reads SNHLY; CDR2 reads FYNNEI. The CDR3 is made up of 19 amino acids. The chain's CDR3 is CASREVDIRRVTYNQPQHF. CDR3 nucleotides: TGTGCCAGCAGGGAAGTAGATATACGCCGGGTCACCTACAATCAGCCCCAGCATTTT.

This chain links TRBV19 with TRBJ1-2, with 8 nucleotides matching TRBD1. The CDR3 length is 17 residues. The V and J ends lost 3 bases and 5 bases, in that order; junction bases with no gene match: 14. Germline V lookup: CDR1 LNHDA, CDR2 SQIVND (reference sequence). Here the CDR3 reads CASSISPSAQGAYGYTF. CDR3 in DNA: TGTGCCAGTAGTATTAGTCCCTCGGCTCAGGGGGCGTATGGCTACACCTTC.

This sequence joins TRBV9 and TRBJ2-3; possibly TRBD2 for D (6 bases). This CDR3 is 17 amino acids long. Germline CDR1 reads SGDLS; CDR2 reads YYNGEE. Trimming cost V 0 bases and J 4 bases, with 18 bases left between them. DNA of the CDR3: TGTGCCAGCAGCGTAGCTACGGGAGCGGTTCCATCAGATACGCAGTATTTT. Translating gives CASSVATGAVPSDTQYF.

This chain uses TRBV6-2 or TRBV6-3 with TRBJ2-4; perhaps TRBD2 as D (5 bases). This CDR3 comprises 13 residues. V was cut by 5 bases and J by 8 bases, with 13 bases left in between. The germline V gene encodes CDR1 MNHEY and CDR2 SVGEGT. CDR3 sequence reads: CASSHSPEDIQYF. CDR3 in DNA: TGTGCCAGCAGTCATAGCCCGGAGGACATTCAGTACTTC.

V gene TRBV27 combines with J gene TRBJ2-7, with D uncertain. Germline-derived CDR1 and CDR2 are MNHEY and SMNVEV (reference sequence). Trimming shortened V by 6 bases and J by 2 bases, and 14 bases separated the two germline ends. The CDR3 runs 14 residues. CDR3 residues: CASRNSDQAYEQYF. CDR3 coding DNA: TGTGCCAGCAGAAACTCGGATCAGGCCTACGAGCAGTACTTC.

The CDR3, as DNA: TGTGCCAGCAGTGATCGGGGGCAGCCCCAGCATTTT. This sequence encodes CASSDRGQPQHF. The gene calls are TRBV6-1 and TRBJ1-5; D is perhaps TRBD1 (5 bases). Per the germline V gene, CDR1 is MNHNS and CDR2 is SASEGT. Trimming pared 3 bases from V and 7 bases from J, leaving 7 bases between. There are 12 residues in the CDR3.

V and J are TRBV5-1 and TRBJ1-1; D not certain. The CDR3 is 11 residues long. Trimming pared 4 bases from V and 4 bases from J, leaving 5 bases between. CDR1 SGHRS and CDR2 YFSETQ come from the germline V gene. The CDR3 spells CASSETTEAFF. The CDR3 nucleotides are TGCGCCAGCAGCGAGACCACTGAAGCTTTCTTT.

V gene TRBV12-3 or TRBV12-4 combines with J gene TRBJ1-1; no definite D call. This CDR3 contains 13 residues. Trimming cost V 8 bases and J 0 bases, with 10 bases left between them. The CDR3 loop reads CASQDEVNTEAFF. DNA of the CDR3: TGTGCCAGCCAGGATGAGGTGAACACTGAAGCTTTCTTT.

This sequence joins TRBV6-5 and TRBJ1-2; the D gene is possibly TRBD1 (6 bases). Looked up from germline, CDR1 is MNHEY and CDR2 is SVGAGI. The V end was cut by 2 bases, the J end by 4 bases, with 11 bases between. The CDR3 has 14 amino acids. As DNA, the CDR3 is TGTGCCAGCAGTTACCTGGACAGTGGCTATGGCTACACCTTC. Translating it yields CASSYLDSGYGYTF.

V usage is TRBV7-8 and J usage is TRBJ1-2, with D tentatively TRBD1 (6 bases). CDR1 is SGHVS, CDR2 FQNEAQ, per germline. The CDR3 runs to 13 residues. Trimming removed 5 bases from V and 8 bases from J, with 15 bases in between. This CDR3 reads CASSRDTSIGYTF. In DNA, the CDR3 is TGTGCCAGCAGCCGGGACACCTCTATAGGCTACACCTTC.